This TCR beta chain was sequenced in a study of CD8+ T cells in alopecia areata (dated by TCRdb to between 2018 and 2020). Broadly, across the study: Treated patients were enrolled in an open-label pilot trial of oral tofacitinib at 5 to 10 mg twice daily for moderate-to-severe alopecia areata. Patients stayed on tofacitinib for 6 to 18 months and then had 6 months of follow-up off drug so that delayed response and recurrence could be assessed. In both human patients and the C3H/HeJ mouse model, the study applied high-throughput TCRbeta sequencing to look at T cell clonal expansion in alopecia areata. In humans, TCRbeta sequencing was performed on scalp tissue and on sorted CD4+ and CD8+ peripheral blood T cells from healthy controls and from patients with patchy or totalis/universalis alopecia areata. Tofacitinib-treated patients had biopsies at baseline and at 4 and 24 weeks of treatment, with a later scalp biopsy in several patients. Scalp clonality was compared across normal scalp (n=4), patchy alopecia areata scalp (n=8), and alopecia totalis/universalis scalp (n=8). RNA was extracted with the PAXgene miRNA kit for fixed scalp, the miRNeasy kit for PBMCs, and the RNeasy kit for mouse skin. TCRbeta CDR3 regions were amplified by immunoSEQ multiplex PCR with 35 Vbeta forward and 13 Jbeta reverse primers.

The library was generated by the immunoSEQ multiplex PCR assay. RNA was extracted from all samples and reverse transcribed into cDNA, which served as template for TCR sequencing. First-strand cDNA was synthesized with SuperScript III using a 2:1 mix of oligo-dT and random hexamers. Amplification bias was assessed with a synthetic immune receptor repertoire, and residual bias was removed computationally. As for the authors' bioinformatics: Raw reads were preprocessed for error removal, and CDR3 was defined according to IMGT conventions as running from the conserved cysteine to phenylalanine. Clonality was computed as 1 minus the Shannon entropy, with the entropy normalized by log2 of the number of productive unique TCRs. Whether each scalp clone was CD4 or CD8 was inferred by checking scalp TCRbeta sequences against the CD4 and CD8 repertoires from sorted blood. TCRdb mirrors the immuneACCESS table, restricted to in-frame sequences. Some clones are absent from its copies; in checked studies, under half trace to an unresolved V gene, and the reason for the others is unknown. That table is the source of V, J and clone size, and D and trimming were worked out from the DNA. The sample table contains roughly 250,000 clones; only one count was recorded for roughly two thirds of them. Around 1.2% of the sample is held by the ten biggest clonotypes.

Reading the germline V gene gives CDR1 SGHTA and CDR2 FQGTGA. V is shortened by 4 bases, J by 5 bases, and the region joining them spans 8 bases. CDR3 length: 13 amino acids, cysteine to phenylalanine. Only the CDR3 DNA stays, 39 bases, in frame from base 1. A note on this clone: Its antigen target is currently unknown. Base-call qualities are not available, and no considerably larger clone is one nucleotide away.

Explained via the paper, the time point label denotes: baseline before oral tofacitinib. From alopecia areata patients, peripheral blood was collected along with lesional scalp punch biopsies. PBMCs were separated by density centrifugation and stained for CD3, CD4 and CD8, after which CD4+ and CD8+ T cells were sorted on a FACSAria. What the study reported, not specific to this receptor: Higher clonality and more expanded CD8+ clones were observed in lesional scalp than in normal scalp, particularly in alopecia totalis/universalis, a finding suggestive of antigenic drive. Shared TCR sequences between patients were less evident than in mice, which may be partly attributable to HLA diversity in the patient population. Resident alphabeta T cells in normal human skin are also sequenced, complicating scalp TCR repertoire analysis, unlike mouse skin dominated by gammadelta T cells.

The sequencing here drew on CD4+ T cells sorted from blood, taken at week 0. The clonotype was recovered from a human donor with alopecia areata. This chain is built from TRBV7-3 and TRBJ1-4; the D gene is unclear. The DNA is TGTGCCAGCAGCTCTTCGATCAATGAAAAACTGTTTTTT. Its protein product is CASSSSINEKLFF.